Shown below are 11 T cell receptor beta chains from a single sample sequenced in a study of neurological immune-mediated disorders (dated by TCRdb to between 2017 and 2020). This specimen's time point label, per the study, means: longitudinal time-point 2. The library was obtained by 5' RACE. The sequencer was an Illumina HiSeq 2500. TCRdb reanalyzed the raw reads on its own, using fastp at Q25 for trimming and MiXCR for clone calling, and kept in-frame beta chains. Merged by CDR3 protein, the rows form single entries marked with the most common genes and DNA. Within this sample are roughly 45,000 distinct CDR3 sequences, with under 15% of them counted one time only. The ten largest clonotypes hold 4.5% of the sample. Material: PBMCs. The receptors were gathered from a male donor with HTLV-1-associated myelopathy (HAM/TSP).

This clonotype came up a few times. V and J are TRBV11-2 and TRBJ2-7; 7 bases agree with TRBD2. The V gene end was trimmed by 7 bases and the J gene end by 2 bases; junction bases not matched to a gene: 8. CDR1 and CDR2 from the germline V gene are SGHAT and FQNNGV. CDR3 length equals 14 residues. The CDR3 region is CASTQPGGAYEQYF. The CDR3 DNA is TGTGCCAGCACCCAACCGGGGGGAGCCTACGAGCAGTACTTC. The full variable domain, completed using reference TRBV11-2 and TRBJ2-7, is EAGVAQSPRYKIIEKRQSVAFWCNPISGHATLYWYQQILGQGPKLLIQFQNNGVVDDSQLPKDRFSAERLKGVDSTLKIQPAKLEDSAVYLCASTQPGGAYEQYFGPGTRLTVT.

This clonotype showed up many times. The chain carries TRBV12-3 or TRBV12-4 and TRBJ1-2; D is unclear. The CDR3 loop spans 14 amino acids. Trimming left V 1 base short and J 4 bases short, with 10 bases between. The CDR3 region has the DNA TGTGCCAGCAGTTTAGGTCAGCAGTCCTATGGCTACACCTTC. Amino acid sequence: CASSLGQQSYGYTF.

This clonotype occurred many times. The rearrangement uses TRBV29-1 and TRBJ2-1, with 9 bases that match TRBD1. CDR3 size: 17 residues. V dropped 2 bases and J dropped 7; count of bases not matched to a gene: 15. From germline, CDR1 is SQVTM and CDR2 ANQGSEA. CDR3 sequence: CSVEKGQGFPPTNEQFF. The CDR3 DNA reads TGCAGCGTTGAAAAGGGACAGGGTTTCCCGCCTACTAATGAGCAGTTCTTC.

Concerning this clonotype: It may be a read error: a sequence one base away is much more abundant. This chain links TRBV29-1 with TRBJ1-2; D gene uncertain. The V and J ends lost 2 bases and 4 bases respectively, with 8 bases between them. There are 12 residues in the CDR3. Germline V lookup: CDR1 SQVTM, CDR2 ANQGSEA. CDR3 bases: TGCAGCGTTGAAAGGTGGGTCTATGGCTACACCTTC. Its translation is CSVERWVYGYTF.

This clonotype was seen repeatedly, ten times or more. The rearrangement uses TRBV5-1 and TRBJ2-6, with 7 bases aligning to TRBD1. The CDR3 runs 20 residues. Germline values: CDR1 SGHRS, CDR2 YFSETQ. The V and J ends lost 6 bases and 0 bases, in that order; junction bases with no gene match: 18. The CDR3 loop is CASTHRPTGQGASGANVLTF. CDR3 sequence (DNA): TGCGCCAGCACACACCGGCCGACAGGGCAAGGGGCCTCTGGGGCCAACGTCCTGACTTTC.

The V and J genes are TRBV20-1 and TRBJ2-3; TRBD1 matches 7 bases. The CDR3 length is 15 residues. The V segment lost 2 bases and the J segment 1 base; nucleotides outside the gene matches: 6. Germline V CDR1 and CDR2: DFQATT, SNEGSKA (reference sequence). In DNA form, the CDR3 reads TGCAGTGCTAGACAACAGGGGCGAGGCACAGATACGCAGTATTTT. It encodes CSARQQGRGTDTQYF.

This clonotype was seen at least ten times. The chain carries TRBV25-1 and TRBJ2-7, with 9 positions matching TRBD1. Germline loops: CDR1 MGHDK, CDR2 SYGVNS. V was clipped by 0 bases and J by 5 bases; unmatched bases: 8. The CDR3 is 16 residues long. CDR3 protein: CASSEYTRTGVHEQYF. CDR3 nucleotide sequence: TGTGCCAGCAGTGAATACACGAGGACAGGGGTCCACGAGCAGTACTTC.

This clonotype was seen many times. The V call is TRBV5-1, the J call TRBJ1-1, with D perhaps matching TRBD1 (5 bases). CDR3 length: 14 amino acids. The V end lost 0 bases, the J end lost 3 bases, and 9 bases lay between the germline ends. Germline V gene data show CDR1 as SGHRS and CDR2 as YFSETQ. The DNA of the CDR3 is TGCGCCAGCAGCTTGGACAGGATAGACACTGAAGCTTTCTTT. Translation: CASSLDRIDTEAFF. The variable domain in full, with the rest retrieved from reference TRBV5-1 and TRBJ1-1, is KAGVTQTPRYLIKTRGQQVTLSCSPISGHRSVSWYQQTPGQGLQFLFEYFSETQRNKGNFPGRFSGRQFSNSRSEMNVSTLELGDSALYLCASSLDRIDTEAFFGQGTRLTVV.

At least ten counts were recorded for this clonotype. The rearrangement uses TRBV3-1 and TRBJ1-2; TRBD1 matches at 7 bases. Per the germline V gene, CDR1 is LGHDT and CDR2 is YNNKEL (reference sequence). CDR3 length: 14 residues. V was pared by 0 bases and J by 5 bases, with 3 bases of the junction left unmatched. Here the CDR3 reads CASSQDDREYGYTF. As DNA, the CDR3 is TGTGCCAGCAGCCAAGATGACAGGGAGTATGGCTACACCTTC. Full variable domain (outside the CDR3, taken from reference TRBV3-1 and TRBJ1-2): DTAVSQTPKYLVTQMGNDKSIKCEQNLGHDTMYWYKQDSKKFLKIMFSYNNKELIINETVPNRFSPKSPDKAHLNLHINSLELGDSAVYFCASSQDDREYGYTFGSGTRLTVV.

This clonotype was observed at least ten times. The chain is built from TRBV25-1 and TRBJ1-5, with TRBD1 matching 7 bases. CDR3 length: 16 residues. Germline lookup yields CDR1 MGHDK and CDR2 SYGVNS. V lost 5 bases, J lost 0 bases, and 7 bases stayed unmatched. CDR3 residues: CASSKTGKNSNQPQHF. In nucleotides, the CDR3 is TGTGCCAGCAGTAAGACAGGGAAGAATAGCAATCAGCCCCAGCATTTT.

This chain links TRBV10-3 with TRBJ2-1; D perhaps matches TRBD2 (6 bases). V was pared by 4 bases and J by 12 bases, with 19 bases between. The CDR3 consists of 14 residues. Germline CDR1 is ENHRY and CDR2 is SYGVKD. In DNA form, the CDR3 reads TGTGCCATCAGTGCCAGTTCGGGAGTCGATGCGCAGTTCTTC. This sequence encodes CAISASSGVDAQFF.